The 2 T cell receptor beta chains below come from one sample, sequenced in a study of blood T cell repertoires in COVID-19. Only in-frame clones appear in the TCRdb table, and some are missing; sequencing was by immunoSEQ multiplex PCR. Of more than 200,000 clones listed, around 84% are singletons. Specimen: peripheral blood. These receptors were obtained from a man between 60 and 70 years old with acute or convalescent COVID-19.

The CDR3 coding sequence is TGTGCCAGCAGTCCAGGGTGGTCAGGGCGCGGTAATAATTCACCCCTCCACTTT. It encodes CASSPGWSGRGNNSPLHF. The chain has TRBV7-9 and TRBJ1-6; D might be TRBD1 (5 bases). The length of the CDR3 is 18 residues. Germline V gene data show CDR1 as SEHNR and CDR2 as FQNEAQ (reference sequence). Trimming removed 6 bases at V and 5 bases at J, with 23 bases between.

This clone was seen a single time. The chain combines TRBV6-1 with TRBJ1-3, with 8 bases aligning to TRBD1. The trim removed 2 bases at V and 2 bases at J, leaving 5 bases unmatched. Looked up from germline, CDR1 is MNHNS and CDR2 is SASEGT. The CDR3 is made up of 16 amino acids. CDR3 sequence: CASSEPGQAAGNTIYF. DNA for the CDR3: TGTGCCAGCAGTGAACCGGGACAGGCGGCTGGAAACACCATATATTTT.